This T cell receptor beta chain was sequenced during a study of blood T cell repertoires in COVID-19. Study at large: COVID-19 samples collected from the United States, Italy and Spain covered acute and convalescent phases.

Produced via immunoSEQ multiplex PCR; TCRdb's table is partial and in-frame only. Of 200,000 to 250,000 clones in the sample, 75% to 90% were seen once. Donors were grouped by their self-reported clinical history. The CDR3 is 16 amino acids. Looked up from germline, CDR1 is SGHKS and CDR2 is YYEKEE (reference sequence). Trimming pared 0 bases from V and 0 bases from J, leaving 9 bases between. The TCR was taken from a woman aged 30 to 39 who had been exposed to COVID-19. This rearrangement joins TRBV5-5 to TRBJ1-4; D unclear. The sequencing input was PBMCs or T cells enriched from blood (not recorded which). In nucleotides, the CDR3 is TGTGCCAGCAGCTTGGGGGGAGCCACAACTAATGAAAAACTGTTTTTT. Its protein is CASSLGGATTNEKLFF.